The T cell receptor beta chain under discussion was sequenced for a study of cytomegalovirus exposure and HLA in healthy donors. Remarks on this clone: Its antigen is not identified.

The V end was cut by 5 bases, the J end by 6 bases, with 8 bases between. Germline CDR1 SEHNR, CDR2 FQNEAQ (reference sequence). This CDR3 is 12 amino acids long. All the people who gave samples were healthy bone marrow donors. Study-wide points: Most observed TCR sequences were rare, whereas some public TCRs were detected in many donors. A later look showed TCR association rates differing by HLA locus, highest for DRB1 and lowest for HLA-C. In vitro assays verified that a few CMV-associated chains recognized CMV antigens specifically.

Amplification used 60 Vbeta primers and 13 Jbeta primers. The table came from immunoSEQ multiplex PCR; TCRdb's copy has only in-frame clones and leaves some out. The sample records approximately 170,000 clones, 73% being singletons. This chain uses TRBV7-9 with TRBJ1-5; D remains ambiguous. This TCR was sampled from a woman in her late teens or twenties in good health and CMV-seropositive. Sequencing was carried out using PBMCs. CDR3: CASSPSGQPQHF. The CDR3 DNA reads TGTGCCAGCAGCCCATCAGGTCAGCCCCAGCATTTT.